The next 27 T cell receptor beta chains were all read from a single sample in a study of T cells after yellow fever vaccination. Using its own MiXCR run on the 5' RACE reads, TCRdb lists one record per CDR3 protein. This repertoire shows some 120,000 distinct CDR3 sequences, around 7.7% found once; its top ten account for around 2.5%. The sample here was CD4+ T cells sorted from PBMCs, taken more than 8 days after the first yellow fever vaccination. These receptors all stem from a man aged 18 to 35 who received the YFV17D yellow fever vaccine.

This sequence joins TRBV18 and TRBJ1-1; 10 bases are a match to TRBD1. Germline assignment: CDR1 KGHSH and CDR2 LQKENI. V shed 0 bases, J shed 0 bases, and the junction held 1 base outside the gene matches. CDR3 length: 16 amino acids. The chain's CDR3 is CASSPPTGGMNTEAFF. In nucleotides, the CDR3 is TGTGCCAGCTCACCACCGACAGGGGGCATGAACACTGAAGCTTTCTTT.

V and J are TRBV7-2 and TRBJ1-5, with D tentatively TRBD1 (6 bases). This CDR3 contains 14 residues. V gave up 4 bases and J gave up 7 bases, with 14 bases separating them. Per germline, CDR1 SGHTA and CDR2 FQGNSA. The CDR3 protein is CASSSPPGGQPQHF. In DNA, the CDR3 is TGTGCCAGCAGCTCACCTCCCGGGGGCCAGCCCCAGCATTTT.

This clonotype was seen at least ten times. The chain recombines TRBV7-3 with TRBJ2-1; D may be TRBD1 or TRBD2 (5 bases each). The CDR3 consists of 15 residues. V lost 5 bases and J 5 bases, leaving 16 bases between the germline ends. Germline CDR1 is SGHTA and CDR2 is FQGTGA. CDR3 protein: CASSPRDRGDNEQFF. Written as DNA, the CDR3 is TGTGCCAGCAGCCCTCGGGACCGTGGGGACAATGAGCAGTTCTTC.

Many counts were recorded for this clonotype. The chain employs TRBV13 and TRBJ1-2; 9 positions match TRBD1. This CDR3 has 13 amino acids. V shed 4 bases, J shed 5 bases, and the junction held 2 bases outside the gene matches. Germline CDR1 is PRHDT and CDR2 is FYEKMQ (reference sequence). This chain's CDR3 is CASSSDRGYGYTF. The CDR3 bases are TGTGCCAGCAGCTCCGACAGGGGGTATGGCTACACCTTC.

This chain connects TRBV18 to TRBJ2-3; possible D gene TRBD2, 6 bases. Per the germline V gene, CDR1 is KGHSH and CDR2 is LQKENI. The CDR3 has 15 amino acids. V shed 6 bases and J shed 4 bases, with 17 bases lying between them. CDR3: CASSPRGGVADTQYF. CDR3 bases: TGTGCCAGCTCTCCGCGCGGAGGGGTGGCAGATACGCAGTATTTT.

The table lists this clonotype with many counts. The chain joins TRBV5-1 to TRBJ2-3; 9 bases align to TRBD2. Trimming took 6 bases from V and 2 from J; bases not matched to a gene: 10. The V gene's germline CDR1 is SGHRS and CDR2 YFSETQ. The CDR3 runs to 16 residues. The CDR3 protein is CASTRGLAGITDTQYF. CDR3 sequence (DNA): TGCGCCAGCACTCGTGGGCTAGCGGGAATCACAGATACGCAGTATTTT.

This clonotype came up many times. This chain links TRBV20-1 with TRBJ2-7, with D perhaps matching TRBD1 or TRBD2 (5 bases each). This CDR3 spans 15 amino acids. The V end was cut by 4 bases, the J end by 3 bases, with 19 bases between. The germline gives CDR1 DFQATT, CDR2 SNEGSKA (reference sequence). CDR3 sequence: CSANNRDATYYEQYF. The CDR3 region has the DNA TGCAGTGCTAACAACCGGGACGCGACTTACTACGAGCAGTACTTC.

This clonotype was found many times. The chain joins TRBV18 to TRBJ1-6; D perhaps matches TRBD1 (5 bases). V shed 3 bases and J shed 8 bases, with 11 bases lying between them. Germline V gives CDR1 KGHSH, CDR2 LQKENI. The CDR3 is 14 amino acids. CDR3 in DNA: TGTGCCAGCTCACCTTCCCCGGGGGATTCACCCCTCCACTTT. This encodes CASSPSPGDSPLHF. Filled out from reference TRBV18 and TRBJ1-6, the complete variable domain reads NAGVMQNPRHLVRRRGQEARLRCSPMKGHSHVYWYRQLPEEGLKFMVYLQKENIIDESGMPKERFSAEFPKEGPSILRIQQVVRGDSAAYFCASSPSPGDSPLHFGNGTRLTVT.

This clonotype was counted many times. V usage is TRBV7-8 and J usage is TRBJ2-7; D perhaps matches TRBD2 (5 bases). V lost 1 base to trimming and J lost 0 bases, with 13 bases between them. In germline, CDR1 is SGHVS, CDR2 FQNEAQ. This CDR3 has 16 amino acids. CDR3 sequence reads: CASSLDDSESSYEQYV. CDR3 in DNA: TGTGCCAGCAGCTTAGATGATAGCGAAAGCTCCTACGAGCAGTACGTC.

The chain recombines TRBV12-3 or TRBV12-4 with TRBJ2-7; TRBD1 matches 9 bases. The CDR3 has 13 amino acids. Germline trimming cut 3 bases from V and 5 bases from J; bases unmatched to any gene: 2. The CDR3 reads CASSLGQGHEQYV. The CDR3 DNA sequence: TGTGCCAGCAGTTTGGGACAGGGTCACGAGCAGTACGTC.

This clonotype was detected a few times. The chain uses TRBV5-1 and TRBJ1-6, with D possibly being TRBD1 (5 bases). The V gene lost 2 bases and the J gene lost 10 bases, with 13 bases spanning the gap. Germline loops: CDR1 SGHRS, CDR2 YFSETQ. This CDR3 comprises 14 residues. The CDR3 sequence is CASSFSFRDSPLHF. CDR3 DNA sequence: TGCGCCAGCAGCTTTAGCTTCAGGGACTCACCCCTCCACTTT.

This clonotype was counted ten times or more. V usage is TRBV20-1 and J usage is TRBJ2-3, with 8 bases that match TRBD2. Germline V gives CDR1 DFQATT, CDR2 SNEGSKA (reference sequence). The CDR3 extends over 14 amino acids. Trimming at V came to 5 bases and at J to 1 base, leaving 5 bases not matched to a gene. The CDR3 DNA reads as TGCAGTGCTCCCGGGACTAGTGGCACAGATACGCAGTATTTT. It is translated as CSAPGTSGTDTQYF.

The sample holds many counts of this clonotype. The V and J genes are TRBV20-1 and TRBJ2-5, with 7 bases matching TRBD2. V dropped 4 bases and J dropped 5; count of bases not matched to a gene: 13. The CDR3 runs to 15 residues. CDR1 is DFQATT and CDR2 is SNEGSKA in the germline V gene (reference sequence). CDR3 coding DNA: TGCAGTGCTACGCTACTAGCGTCAAAGAGGGAGACCCAGTACTTC. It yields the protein CSATLLASKRETQYF.

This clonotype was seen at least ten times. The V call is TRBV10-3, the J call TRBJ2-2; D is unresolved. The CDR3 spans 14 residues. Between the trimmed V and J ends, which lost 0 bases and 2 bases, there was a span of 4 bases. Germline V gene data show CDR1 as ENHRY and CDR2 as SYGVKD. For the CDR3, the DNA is TGTGCCATCAGTGAGTCGAGCAACACCGGGGAGCTGTTTTTT. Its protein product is CAISESSNTGELFF.

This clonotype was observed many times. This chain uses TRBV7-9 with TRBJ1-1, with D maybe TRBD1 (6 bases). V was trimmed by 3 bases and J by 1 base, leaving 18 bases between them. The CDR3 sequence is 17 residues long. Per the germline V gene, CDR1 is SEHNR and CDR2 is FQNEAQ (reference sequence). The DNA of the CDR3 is TGTGCCAGCAGCTTCGGTATCGGGGGCCTTAAGAACACTGAAGCTTTCTTT. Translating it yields CASSFGIGGLKNTEAFF.

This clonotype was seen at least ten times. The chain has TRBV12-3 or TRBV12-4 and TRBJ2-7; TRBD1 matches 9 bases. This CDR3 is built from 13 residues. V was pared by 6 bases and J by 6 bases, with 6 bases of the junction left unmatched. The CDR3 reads CASSRDREGEQYF. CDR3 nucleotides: TGTGCCAGCAGCCGGGACAGGGAGGGCGAGCAGTACTTC.

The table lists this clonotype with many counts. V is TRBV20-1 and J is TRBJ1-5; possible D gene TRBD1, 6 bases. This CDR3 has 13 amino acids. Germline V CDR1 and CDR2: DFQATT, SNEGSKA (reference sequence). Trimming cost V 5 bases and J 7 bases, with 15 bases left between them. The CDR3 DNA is TGCAGTGCTGAGGGGGGCGGTGGGCAGCCCCAGCATTTT. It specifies CSAEGGGGQPQHF.

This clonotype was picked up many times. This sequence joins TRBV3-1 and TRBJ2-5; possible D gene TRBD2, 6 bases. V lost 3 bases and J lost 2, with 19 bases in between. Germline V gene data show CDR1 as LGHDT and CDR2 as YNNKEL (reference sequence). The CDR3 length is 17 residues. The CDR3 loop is CASSHKAGSLRQETQYF. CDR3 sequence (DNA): TGTGCCAGCAGCCATAAGGCCGGGAGTTTAAGGCAAGAGACCCAGTACTTC.

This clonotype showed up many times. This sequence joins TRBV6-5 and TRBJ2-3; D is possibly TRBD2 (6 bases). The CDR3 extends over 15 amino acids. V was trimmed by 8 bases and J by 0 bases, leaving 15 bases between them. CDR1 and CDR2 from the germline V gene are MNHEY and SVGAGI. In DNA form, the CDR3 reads TGTGCCAGCCGACTAGGGGTGACTAGCACAGATACGCAGTATTTT. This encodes CASRLGVTSTDTQYF.

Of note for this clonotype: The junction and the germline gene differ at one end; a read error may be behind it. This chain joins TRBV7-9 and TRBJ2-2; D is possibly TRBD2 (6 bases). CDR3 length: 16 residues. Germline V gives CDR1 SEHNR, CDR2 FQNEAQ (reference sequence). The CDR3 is CAISPRIAVNTGELFF. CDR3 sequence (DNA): TGTGCCATCAGCCCTAGAATAGCGGTGAACACCGGGGAGCTGTTTTTT.

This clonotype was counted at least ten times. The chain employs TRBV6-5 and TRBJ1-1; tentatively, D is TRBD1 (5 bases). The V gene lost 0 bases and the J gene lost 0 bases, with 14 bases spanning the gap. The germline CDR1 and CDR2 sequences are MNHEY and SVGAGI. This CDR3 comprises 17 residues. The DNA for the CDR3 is TGTGCCAGCAGTTACTCACCTTCGGGACGGTTGAACACTGAAGCTTTCTTT. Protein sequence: CASSYSPSGRLNTEAFF.

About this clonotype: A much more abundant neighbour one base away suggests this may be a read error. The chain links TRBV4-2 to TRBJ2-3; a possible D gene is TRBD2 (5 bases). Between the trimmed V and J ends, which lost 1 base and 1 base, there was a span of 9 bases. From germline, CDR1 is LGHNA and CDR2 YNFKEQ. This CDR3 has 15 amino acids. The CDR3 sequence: CASSQGIGGTDTQYF. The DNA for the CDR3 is TGTGCCAGCAGCCAAGGTATCGGGGGCACAGATACGCAGTATTTT.

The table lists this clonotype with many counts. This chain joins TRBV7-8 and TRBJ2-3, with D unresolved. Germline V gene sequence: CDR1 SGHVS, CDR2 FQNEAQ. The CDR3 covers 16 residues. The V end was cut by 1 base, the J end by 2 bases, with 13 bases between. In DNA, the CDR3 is TGTGCCAGCAGCTTAGTTCGCATGGGTGTCACAGATACGCAGTATTTT. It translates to CASSLVRMGVTDTQYF.

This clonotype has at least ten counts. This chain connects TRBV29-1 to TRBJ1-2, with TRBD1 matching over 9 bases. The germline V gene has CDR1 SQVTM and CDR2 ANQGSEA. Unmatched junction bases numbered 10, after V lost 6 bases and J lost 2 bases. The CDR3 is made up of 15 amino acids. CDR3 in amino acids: CSVAHRGQGNYGYTF. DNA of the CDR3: TGCAGCGTGGCGCACCGTGGACAGGGGAACTATGGCTACACCTTC.

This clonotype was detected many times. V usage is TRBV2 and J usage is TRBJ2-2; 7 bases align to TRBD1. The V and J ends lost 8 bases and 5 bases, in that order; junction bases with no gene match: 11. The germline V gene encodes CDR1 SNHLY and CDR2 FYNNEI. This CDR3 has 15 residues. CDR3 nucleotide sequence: TGTGCCAGCGCTCCTCGGGACAGACATACCGGGGAGCTGTTTTTT. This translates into CASAPRDRHTGELFF.

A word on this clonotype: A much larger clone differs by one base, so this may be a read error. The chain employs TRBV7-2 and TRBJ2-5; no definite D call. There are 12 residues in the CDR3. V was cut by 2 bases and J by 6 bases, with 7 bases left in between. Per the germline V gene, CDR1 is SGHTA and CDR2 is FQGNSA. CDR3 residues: CTSSLYGQTQYF. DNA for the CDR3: TGTACCAGCAGCTTATATGGTCAGACCCAGTACTTC. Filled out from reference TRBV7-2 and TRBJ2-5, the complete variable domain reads GAGVSQSPSNKVTEKGKDVELRCDPISGHTALYWYRQSLGQGLEFLIYFQGNSAPDKSGLPSDRFSAERTGGSVSTLTIQRTQQEDSAVYLCTSSLYGQTQYFGPGTRLLVL.

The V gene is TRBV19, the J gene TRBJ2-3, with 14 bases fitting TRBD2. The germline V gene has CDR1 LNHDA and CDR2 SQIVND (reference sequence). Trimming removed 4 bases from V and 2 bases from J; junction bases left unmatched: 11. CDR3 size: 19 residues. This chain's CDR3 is CASSRRWTSGGTSTDTQYF. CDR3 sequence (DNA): TGTGCCAGTAGTAGAAGGTGGACTAGCGGGGGGACCTCCACAGATACGCAGTATTTT.